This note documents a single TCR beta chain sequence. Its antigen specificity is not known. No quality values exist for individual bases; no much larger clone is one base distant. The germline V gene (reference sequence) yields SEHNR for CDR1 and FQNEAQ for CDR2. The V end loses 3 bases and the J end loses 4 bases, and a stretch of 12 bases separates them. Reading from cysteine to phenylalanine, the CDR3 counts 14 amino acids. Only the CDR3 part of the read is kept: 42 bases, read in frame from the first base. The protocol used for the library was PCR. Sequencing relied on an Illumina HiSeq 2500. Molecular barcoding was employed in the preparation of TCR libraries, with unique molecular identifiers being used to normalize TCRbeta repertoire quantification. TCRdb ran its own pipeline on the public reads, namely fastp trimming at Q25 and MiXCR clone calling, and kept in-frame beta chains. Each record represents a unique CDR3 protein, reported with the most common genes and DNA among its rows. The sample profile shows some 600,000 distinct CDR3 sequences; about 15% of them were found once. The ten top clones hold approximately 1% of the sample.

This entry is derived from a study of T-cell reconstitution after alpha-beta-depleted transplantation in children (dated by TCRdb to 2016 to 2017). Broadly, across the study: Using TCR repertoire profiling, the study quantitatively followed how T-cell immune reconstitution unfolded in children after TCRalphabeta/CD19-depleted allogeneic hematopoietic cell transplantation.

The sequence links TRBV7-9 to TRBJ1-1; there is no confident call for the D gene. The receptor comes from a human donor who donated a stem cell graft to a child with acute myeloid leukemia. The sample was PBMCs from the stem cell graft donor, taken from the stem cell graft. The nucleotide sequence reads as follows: TGTGCCAGCAGCTTGAGCAGACCCATCACTGAAGCTTTCTTT. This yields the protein CASSLSRPITEAFF.